This T cell receptor (beta chain) was retrieved from a study of T cell responses to AZD1222 COVID-19 vaccine. The study, taken as a whole, reports: No repertoire was sampled before or during the peak T cell response, only after it. The donor group comprised mostly white British people and more females; the analysis possibly underestimated clonal diversity. Increased Spike-specific TCR breadth and depth were observed after two AZD1222 doses.

Pooled in the analysis were second doses at about 4 or about 12 weeks. With regard to this clone: What it binds is not known.

Produced via immunoSEQ multiplex PCR; TCRdb's table is partial and in-frame only. The sample carries tens of thousands of clones, approximately 85% recorded once. This CDR3 spans 14 amino acids. Germline V CDR1 and CDR2: MRHNA, SNTAGT. Trimming shortened V by 0 bases and J by 1 base, and 6 bases separated the two germline ends. The sample was peripheral blood, taken 28 days after the second AZD1222 dose. This sequence was found in an adult who received the AZD1222 COVID-19 vaccine. The chain uses TRBV6-4 and TRBJ1-1, with D unresolved. The CDR3 loop is CASSDSGGNTEAFF. For the CDR3, the DNA is TGTGCCAGCAGTGACTCGGGCGGGAACACTGAAGCTTTCTTT.